This T cell receptor beta chain was sequenced for a study of CXCR3-negative and CXCR3-positive naive CD8 T cells. Study context: Total TRB output reached some 130 million reads, about 1.5 +/- 0.3 million per library.

The CDR3 totals 15 residues. The authors made the TRB cDNA libraries by 5' RACE using UMI labels. TCRdb reworked the 5' RACE reads into one entry per CDR3 protein, no DNA. The data show 70,000 to 95,000 distinct CDR3 sequences, and the top ten clones hold around 1.8%. Overall study results and limits: Memory CD8+ cells showed much lower diversity, while both naive subsets displayed comparably high diversity. Against CXCR3-negative naive cells, CXCR3-positive naive cells showed more hydrophobic TRB CDR3s.

A word on this clonotype: Its target is not known.

The chain is built from TRBV12-3 or TRBV12-4 and TRBJ2-2. Source material: naive CXCR3- CD8+ T cells from blood. The subset is: CD45RO-CCR7+CD27+CD95- naive CD8+ T cells lacking CXCR3 (TNR3-). This TCR was recovered from a human donor in good health. Some clones in this sample may be carry-over from other donors' samples. CDR3 residues: CASSLGNLNTGELFF.